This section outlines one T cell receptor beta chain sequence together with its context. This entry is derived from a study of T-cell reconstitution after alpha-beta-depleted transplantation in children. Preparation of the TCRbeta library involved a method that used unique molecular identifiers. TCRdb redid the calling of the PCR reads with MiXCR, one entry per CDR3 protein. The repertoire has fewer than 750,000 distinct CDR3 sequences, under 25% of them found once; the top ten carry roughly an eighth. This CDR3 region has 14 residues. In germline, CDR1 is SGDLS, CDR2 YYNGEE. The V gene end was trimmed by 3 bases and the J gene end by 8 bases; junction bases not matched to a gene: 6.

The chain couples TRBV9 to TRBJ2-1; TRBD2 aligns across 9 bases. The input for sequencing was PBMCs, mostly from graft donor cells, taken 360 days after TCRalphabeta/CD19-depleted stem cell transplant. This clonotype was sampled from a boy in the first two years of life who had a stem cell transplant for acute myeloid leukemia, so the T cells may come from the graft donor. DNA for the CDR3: TGTGCCAGCAGCGGGCGCGGGACTAGCCATGAGCAGTTCTTC. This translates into CASSGRGTSHEQFF.